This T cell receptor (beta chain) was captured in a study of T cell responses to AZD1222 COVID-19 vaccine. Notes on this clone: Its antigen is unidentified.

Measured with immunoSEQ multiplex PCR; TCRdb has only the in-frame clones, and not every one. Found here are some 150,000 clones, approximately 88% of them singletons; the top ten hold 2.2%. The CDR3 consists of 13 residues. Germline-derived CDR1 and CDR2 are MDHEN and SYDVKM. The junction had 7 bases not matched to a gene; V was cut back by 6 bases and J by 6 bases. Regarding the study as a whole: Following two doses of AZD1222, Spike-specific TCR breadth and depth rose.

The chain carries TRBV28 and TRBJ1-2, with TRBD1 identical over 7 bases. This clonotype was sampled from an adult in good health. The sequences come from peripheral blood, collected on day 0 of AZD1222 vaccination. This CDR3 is CASSSDRVDGYTF. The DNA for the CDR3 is TGTGCCAGCAGCTCTGACAGGGTTGATGGCTACACCTTC.